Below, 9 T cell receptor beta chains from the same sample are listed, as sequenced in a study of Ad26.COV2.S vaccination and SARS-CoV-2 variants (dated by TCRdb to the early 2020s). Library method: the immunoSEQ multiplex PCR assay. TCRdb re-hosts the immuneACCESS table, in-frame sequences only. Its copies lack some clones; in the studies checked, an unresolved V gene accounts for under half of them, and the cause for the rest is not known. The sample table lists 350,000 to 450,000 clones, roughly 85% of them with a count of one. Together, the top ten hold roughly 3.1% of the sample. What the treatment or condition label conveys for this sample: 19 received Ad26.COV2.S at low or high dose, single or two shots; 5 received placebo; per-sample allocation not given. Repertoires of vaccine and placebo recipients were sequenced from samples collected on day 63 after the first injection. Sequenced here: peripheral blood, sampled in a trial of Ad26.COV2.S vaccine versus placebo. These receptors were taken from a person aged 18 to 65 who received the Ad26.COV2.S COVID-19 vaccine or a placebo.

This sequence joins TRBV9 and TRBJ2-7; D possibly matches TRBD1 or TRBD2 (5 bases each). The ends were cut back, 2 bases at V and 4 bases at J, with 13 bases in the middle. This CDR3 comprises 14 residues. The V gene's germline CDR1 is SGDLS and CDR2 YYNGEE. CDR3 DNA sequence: TGTGCCAGCAGCGTCAGGGACGCGTATTACGAGCAGTACTTC. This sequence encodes CASSVRDAYYEQYF.

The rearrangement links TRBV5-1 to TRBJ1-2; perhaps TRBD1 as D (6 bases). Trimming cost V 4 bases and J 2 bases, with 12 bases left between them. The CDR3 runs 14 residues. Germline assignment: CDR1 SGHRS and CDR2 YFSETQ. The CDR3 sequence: CASSPRQGNYGYTF. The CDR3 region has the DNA TGCGCCAGCAGCCCACGGCAGGGGAACTATGGCTACACCTTC.

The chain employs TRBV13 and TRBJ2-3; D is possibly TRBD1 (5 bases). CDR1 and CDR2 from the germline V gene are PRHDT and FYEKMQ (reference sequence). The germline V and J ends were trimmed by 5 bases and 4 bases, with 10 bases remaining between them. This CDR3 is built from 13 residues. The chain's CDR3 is CASSDSYPDTQYF. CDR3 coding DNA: TGTGCCAGCAGCGACAGTTATCCAGATACGCAGTATTTT.

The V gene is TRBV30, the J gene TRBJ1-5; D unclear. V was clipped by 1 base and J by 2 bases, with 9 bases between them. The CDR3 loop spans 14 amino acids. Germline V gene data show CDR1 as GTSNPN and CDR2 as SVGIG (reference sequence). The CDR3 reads CAWSAGYGNQPQHF. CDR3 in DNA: TGTGCCTGGAGTGCGGGGTATGGCAATCAGCCCCAGCATTTT.

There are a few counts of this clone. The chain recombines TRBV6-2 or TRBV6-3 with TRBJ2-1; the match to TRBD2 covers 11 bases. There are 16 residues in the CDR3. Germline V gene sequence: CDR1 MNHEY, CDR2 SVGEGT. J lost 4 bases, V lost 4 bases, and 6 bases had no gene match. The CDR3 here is CASSSFRLAGYNEQFF. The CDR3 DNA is TGTGCCAGCAGTTCCTTTAGACTAGCGGGGTACAATGAGCAGTTCTTC.

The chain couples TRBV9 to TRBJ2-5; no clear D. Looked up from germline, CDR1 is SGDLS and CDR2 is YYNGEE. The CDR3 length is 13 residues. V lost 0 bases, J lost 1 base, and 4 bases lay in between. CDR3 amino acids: CASSVGIQETQYF. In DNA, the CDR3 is TGTGCCAGCAGCGTAGGTATCCAAGAGACCCAGTACTTC.

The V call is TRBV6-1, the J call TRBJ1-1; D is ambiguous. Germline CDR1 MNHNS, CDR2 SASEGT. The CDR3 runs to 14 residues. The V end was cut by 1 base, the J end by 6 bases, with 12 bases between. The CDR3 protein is CASSEGRAWAEAFF. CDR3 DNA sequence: TGTGCCAGCAGTGAAGGGCGGGCTTGGGCTGAAGCTTTCTTT.

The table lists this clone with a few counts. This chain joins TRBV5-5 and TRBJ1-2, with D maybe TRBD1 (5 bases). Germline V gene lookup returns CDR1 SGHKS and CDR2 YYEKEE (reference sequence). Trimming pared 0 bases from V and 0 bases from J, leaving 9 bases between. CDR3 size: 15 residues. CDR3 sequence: CASSLEGWTNYGYTF. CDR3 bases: TGTGCCAGCAGCTTGGAGGGGTGGACTAACTATGGCTACACCTTC.

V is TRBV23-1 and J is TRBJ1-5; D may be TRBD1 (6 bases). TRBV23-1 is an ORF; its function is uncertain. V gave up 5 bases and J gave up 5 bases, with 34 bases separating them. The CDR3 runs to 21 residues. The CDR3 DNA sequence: TGCGCCAGCAGTATACCACCCCCTCCGGGACAACAGTTTCCCCCGGATCAGCCCCAGCATTTT. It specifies CASSIPPPPGQQFPPDQPQHF.